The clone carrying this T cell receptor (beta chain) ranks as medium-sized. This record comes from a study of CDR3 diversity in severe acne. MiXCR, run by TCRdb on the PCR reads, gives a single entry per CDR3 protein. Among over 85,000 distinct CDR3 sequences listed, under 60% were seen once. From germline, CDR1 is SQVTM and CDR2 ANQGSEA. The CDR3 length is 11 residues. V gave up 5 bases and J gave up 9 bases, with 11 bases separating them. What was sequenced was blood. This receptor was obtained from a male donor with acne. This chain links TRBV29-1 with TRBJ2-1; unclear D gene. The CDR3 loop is CSVRSFGEQFF. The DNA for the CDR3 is TGCAGCGTTCGTAGTTTCGGTGAGCAGTTCTTC.